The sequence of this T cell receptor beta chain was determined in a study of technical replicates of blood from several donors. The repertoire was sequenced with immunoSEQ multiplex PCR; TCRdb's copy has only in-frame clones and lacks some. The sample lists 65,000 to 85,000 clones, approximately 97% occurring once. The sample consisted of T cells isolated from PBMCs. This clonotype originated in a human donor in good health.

CDR3 sequence (DNA): TGCGCCAGCAGCCCGGACAGGGTGGCTGCTTTCTTT. It yields the protein CASSPDRVAAFF. V gene TRBV5-1 combines with J gene TRBJ1-1; 8 nucleotides line up with TRBD1. CDR1 is SGHRS, CDR2 YFSETQ, per germline. The V segment lost 4 bases and the J segment 11 bases; nucleotides outside the gene matches: 7. The CDR3 is made up of 12 amino acids.